Presented here are 18 T cell receptor beta chains from one specimen sequenced in a study of T cell repertoires in cytomegalovirus infection (dated by TCRdb to about 2019). Sequencing relied on an Illumina HiSeq 1500. The raw public reads went through TCRdb reprocessing: fastp at Q25, MiXCR clone calling, in-frame beta chains kept. For every CDR3 protein sequence, its rows merge into one entry that carries the most common genes and DNA. The sample data list some 800,000 distinct CDR3 sequences, and less than 35% of these were observed just once. Around an eighth of the sample is taken by the ten largest. Their antigen targets remain unknown. The label giving this sample's treatment or condition can be read as: in vitro stimulation with specific CMV peptide epitopes to enrich CMV-specific T cells. This material consisted of cultured CD8+ T cells from PBMCs, taken from culture after CMV antigen stimulation. The receptors derive from a human donor in good health (CMV status not recorded). Some clones in this sample may be carry-over from other donors' samples.

The chain has TRBV19 and TRBJ1-1, with D unresolved. Germline lookup yields CDR1 LNHDA and CDR2 SQIVND (reference sequence). This CDR3 has 15 residues. V lost 6 bases and J 1 base, leaving 15 bases between the germline ends. The CDR3 nucleotides read TGTGCCAGTAGACCGCTCACAGAGAAGAACACTGAAGCTTTCTTT. Translation gives CASRPLTEKNTEAFF.

The rearrangement joins TRBV5-4 to TRBJ2-1; 8 nucleotides align to TRBD2. This CDR3 has 14 residues. With 2 bases clipped from V and 5 bases from J, the junction kept 3 bases outside the gene matches. Germline lookup yields CDR1 SGHNT and CDR2 YYREEE (reference sequence). CDR3 in DNA: TGTGCCAGCAGCTTAACGGGGGGGGACAATGAGCAGTTCTTC. This encodes CASSLTGGDNEQFF.

This clonotype was detected many times. This rearrangement joins TRBV12-3 or TRBV12-4 to TRBJ2-1, with D possibly matching TRBD2 (5 bases). The CDR3 covers 17 residues. V was pared by 4 bases and J by 4 bases, with 20 bases between. The CDR3 bases are TGTGCCAGCAGTTCATTTTTATACGGGGTAGGGTACAATGAGCAGTTCTTC. Translated, it gives CASSSFLYGVGYNEQFF.

The chain combines TRBV13 with TRBJ2-4; D uncertain. Trimming took 4 bases from V and 3 from J, leaving 13 bases between them. The CDR3 is made up of 15 amino acids. In germline, CDR1 is PRHDT, CDR2 FYEKMQ (reference sequence). The chain's CDR3 is CASSSSPPDKNIQYF. The DNA of the CDR3 is TGTGCCAGCAGCTCCTCGCCCCCAGACAAAAACATTCAGTACTTC.

This clonotype was found a few times. The J gene is TRBJ2-1, the V gene TRBV29-1, with D perhaps being TRBD1 or TRBD2 (5 bases each). Trimming took 5 bases from V and 2 from J, leaving 7 bases between them. Germline V gives CDR1 SQVTM, CDR2 ANQGSEA. This CDR3 contains 12 residues. This CDR3 reads CSVSGPYNEQFF. CDR3 DNA sequence: TGCAGCGTTTCGGGGCCCTACAATGAGCAGTTCTTC.

The V call is TRBV13, the J call TRBJ1-2; D perhaps matches TRBD1 (5 bases). V was shortened by 2 bases and J by 0 bases, with 19 bases between the two germline ends. Germline CDR1 PRHDT, CDR2 FYEKMQ (reference sequence). This CDR3 has 18 amino acids. CDR3 coding DNA: TGTGCCAGCAGCTTACCCCTGGATCACAGGACTTCTAACTATGGCTACACCTTC. Translating it yields CASSLPLDHRTSNYGYTF.

This clonotype was found many times. The V call is TRBV12-3 or TRBV12-4, the J call TRBJ2-5, with 10 nucleotides matching TRBD2. V lost 6 bases to trimming and J lost 5 bases; unmatched junction nucleotides: 6. This CDR3 contains 14 residues. In DNA, the CDR3 is TGTGCCAGCAGCCTCGGGACTAGCGTGGAGACCCAGTACTTC. Translating gives CASSLGTSVETQYF.

In this sample, this clonotype turned up a few times. The chain combines TRBV19 with TRBJ1-2; D uncertain. The CDR3 is 14 residues long. V lost 1 base, J lost 2 bases, and 8 bases lay in between. CDR1 and CDR2 (germline): LNHDA, SQIVND (reference sequence). The CDR3 loop is CASSIVAGNYGYTF. The CDR3 region has the DNA TGTGCCAGTAGTATAGTAGCAGGCAACTATGGCTACACCTTC. The full variable domain, rest sourced from reference TRBV19 and TRBJ1-2, is DGGITQSPKYLFRKEGQNVTLSCEQNLNHDAMYWYRQDPGQGLRLIYYSQIVNDFQKGDIAEGYSVSREKKESFPLTVTSAQKNPTAFYLCASSIVAGNYGYTFGSGTRLTVV.

The V gene is TRBV12-3 or TRBV12-4, the J gene TRBJ2-5; D unclear. The CDR3 runs 11 residues. Trimming pared 2 bases from V and 8 bases from J, leaving 6 bases between. CDR3 sequence: CASSLYRTQYF. The DNA for the CDR3 is TGTGCCAGCAGTTTATATCGTACCCAGTACTTC.

The chain employs TRBV29-1 and TRBJ1-2; 11 bases are a match to TRBD1. Germline V gives CDR1 SQVTM, CDR2 ANQGSEA. After removal of 7 bases from V and 6 bases from J, the junction contained 4 bases not matched to a gene. This CDR3 region has 12 residues. The CDR3 region has the DNA TGCAGCGCTTGGACAGGGGGCCATGGCTACACCTTC. Amino acids: CSAWTGGHGYTF. The full variable domain, rest sourced from reference TRBV29-1 and TRBJ1-2, is SAVISQKPSRDICQRGTSLTIQCQVDSQVTMMFWYRQQPGQSLTLIATANQGSEATYESGFVIDKFPISRPNLTFSTLTVSNMSPEDSSIYLCSAWTGGHGYTFGSGTRLTVV.

The J gene is TRBJ1-1, the V gene TRBV6-2 or TRBV6-3; no clear D gene. Trimming removed 7 bases at V and 4 bases at J, with 28 bases between. The CDR3 is 18 residues long. Germline V gene sequence: CDR1 MNHEY, CDR2 SVGEGT. Here the CDR3 reads CASTPQAPWFHDSTEAFF. The CDR3 DNA follows: TGTGCCAGCACCCCCCAAGCGCCATGGTTCCATGATTCCACTGAAGCTTTCTTT.

This clonotype was seen only once. The chain couples TRBV7-9 to TRBJ2-1; 7 nucleotides line up with TRBD2. Per germline, CDR1 SEHNR and CDR2 FQNEAQ (reference sequence). V shed 3 bases and J 4 bases; nucleotides not matched to a gene: 6. This CDR3 region has 15 residues. The CDR3 DNA is TGTGCCAGCAGCTTGTGGGCGGGGGATTACAATGAGCAGTTCTTC. Protein product: CASSLWAGDYNEQFF.

This clonotype was seen many times. The chain carries TRBV7-8 and TRBJ2-4; D is uncertain. The CDR3 covers 15 residues. Trimming shortened V by 4 bases and J by 2 bases, and 12 bases separated the two germline ends. Germline CDR1 SGHVS, CDR2 FQNEAQ. CDR3 bases: TGTGCCAGCAGCTCCGAATGGGGAACCAAAAACATTCAGTACTTC. The encoded protein is CASSSEWGTKNIQYF.

Details on this clonotype: This may arise from a read error, as a much more abundant clone is one base away. The conserved phenylalanine or tryptophan normally closing the CDR3 is absent here, so this likely arose from a read error. This chain connects TRBV7-6 to TRBJ2-3; maybe TRBD1 (5 bases). In germline, CDR1 is SGHVS, CDR2 FNYEAQ. V was shortened by 4 bases and J by 2 bases, with 10 bases between the two germline ends. The CDR3 consists of 14 residues. The chain's CDR3 is CASSYSGFTDTQYS. The CDR3 DNA is TGTGCCAGCAGCTACTCAGGGTTCACAGATACGCAGTATTCT.

As regards this clonotype: A much larger clone is a single base away; this may be a read error. J is TRBJ2-2 and V is TRBV6-2 or TRBV6-3; weak D call: TRBD1 (6 bases). The CDR3 has 13 residues. Germline CDR1 reads MNHEY; CDR2 reads SVGEGT. CDR3 residues: CASSYRDTRELFF. CDR3 nucleotide sequence: TGTGCCAGCAGTTACAGGGACACCCGGGAGCTGTTTTTT.

A few counts support this clonotype. The CDR3 nucleotides read TGTGCCAGCAGCTTAGCACAGGGGGTGAACTATGGCTACACCTTC. It specifies CASSLAQGVNYGYTF. J is TRBJ1-2 and V is TRBV7-9; 8 bases are a match to TRBD1. This CDR3 comprises 15 residues. Germline assignment: CDR1 SEHNR and CDR2 FQNEAQ (reference sequence). The J segment lost 2 bases and the V segment lost 0 bases, leaving 2 bases of the junction unmatched.

This clonotype was counted a few times. The chain employs TRBV7-9 and TRBJ2-1, with 7 bases that match TRBD1. Germline trimming cut 5 bases from V and 6 bases from J; bases unmatched to any gene: 4. The CDR3 length is 13 residues. From germline, CDR1 is SEHNR and CDR2 FQNEAQ (reference sequence). This chain's CDR3 is CASSLQGSNEQFF. The CDR3, as DNA: TGTGCCAGCAGCCTACAGGGGAGCAATGAGCAGTTCTTC. The full variable domain, rest sourced from reference TRBV7-9 and TRBJ2-1, is DTGVSQNPRHKITKRGQNVTFRCDPISEHNRLYWYRQTLGQGPEFLTYFQNEAQLEKSRLLSDRFSAERPKGSFSTLEIQRTEQGDSAMYLCASSLQGSNEQFFGPGTRLTVL.

The V gene is TRBV28, the J gene TRBJ1-5, with a possible D match to TRBD1 (5 bases). V lost 6 bases, J lost 1 base, and 10 bases lay in between. Germline CDR1 reads MDHEN; CDR2 reads SYDVKM. This CDR3 has 14 residues. This chain's CDR3 is CASRGPGSNQPQHF. CDR3 DNA: TGTGCCAGCAGGGGACCAGGCAGCAATCAGCCCCAGCATTTT.